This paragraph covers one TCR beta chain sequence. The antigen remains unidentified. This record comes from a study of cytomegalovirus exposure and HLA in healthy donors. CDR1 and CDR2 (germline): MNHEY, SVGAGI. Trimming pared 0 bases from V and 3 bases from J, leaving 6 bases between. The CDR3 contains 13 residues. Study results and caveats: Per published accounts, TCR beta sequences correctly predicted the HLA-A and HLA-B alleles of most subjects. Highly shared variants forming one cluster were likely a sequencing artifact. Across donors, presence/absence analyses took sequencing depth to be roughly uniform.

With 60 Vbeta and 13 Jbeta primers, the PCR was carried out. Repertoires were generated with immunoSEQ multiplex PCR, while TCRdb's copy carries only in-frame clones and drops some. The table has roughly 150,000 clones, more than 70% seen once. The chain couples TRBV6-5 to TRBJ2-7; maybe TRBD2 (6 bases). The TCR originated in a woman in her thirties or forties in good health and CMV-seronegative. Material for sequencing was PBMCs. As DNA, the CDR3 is TGTGCCAGCAGTTACTCGGAGGGCTACGAGCAGTACTTC. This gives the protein CASSYSEGYEQYF.